Listed here are 26 T cell receptor beta chains from one sample, sequenced in a study of blood T cell repertoires in COVID-19. Only in-frame clones appear in the TCRdb table, and some are missing; sequencing was by immunoSEQ multiplex PCR. The sample has about 46,000 clones, about 86% seen once. Material: peripheral blood. The receptors were sampled from a man in his 60s with acute or convalescent COVID-19.

The J gene is TRBJ1-3, the V gene TRBV28; D call uncertain. The CDR3 covers 12 residues. Per the germline V gene, CDR1 is MDHEN and CDR2 is SYDVKM. V dropped 5 bases and J dropped 4 bases, with 6 bases sitting between them. CDR3 residues: CASSLRGNTIYF. In DNA, the CDR3 is TGTGCCAGCAGTCTCAGGGGAAACACCATATATTTT.

This sequence joins TRBV6-1 and TRBJ1-5; the D gene is possibly TRBD1 (5 bases). CDR1 and CDR2 (germline): MNHNS, SASEGT. V shed 2 bases and J shed 3 bases, with 14 bases lying between them. The CDR3 length is 16 residues. In nucleotides, the CDR3 is TGTGCCAGCAGTGAAACGGGCAGGGTAGACAATCAGCCCCAGCATTTT. It encodes CASSETGRVDNQPQHF.

This rearrangement joins TRBV4-1 to TRBJ1-2; D remains unclear. The germline V and J ends were trimmed by 0 bases and 4 bases, with 21 bases remaining between them. In germline, CDR1 is MGHRA, CDR2 YSYEKL. The CDR3 has 18 amino acids. For the CDR3, the DNA is TGCGCCAGCAGCCAAGAGGCCCCAGGCCCCCTCCCTATCTATGGCTACACCTTC. Residues: CASSQEAPGPLPIYGYTF.

This chain joins TRBV11-2 and TRBJ2-2; perhaps TRBD2 as D (6 bases). V was cut by 5 bases and J by 0 bases, with 13 bases left in between. Germline CDR1 SGHAT, CDR2 FQNNGV. The CDR3 is 16 residues long. CDR3 bases: TGTGCCAGCAGCCCCCGGGGAGGCACGAACACCGGGGAGCTGTTTTTT. Its translation: CASSPRGGTNTGELFF. Together with reference TRBV11-2 and TRBJ2-2, the CDR3 gives the full variable domain: EAGVAQSPRYKIIEKRQSVAFWCNPISGHATLYWYQQILGQGPKLLIQFQNNGVVDDSQLPKDRFSAERLKGVDSTLKIQPAKLEDSAVYLCASSPRGGTNTGELFFGEGSRLTVL.

The chain joins TRBV9 to TRBJ1-6; D remains unclear. V lost 0 bases, J lost 6 bases, and 16 bases lay in between. Germline assignment: CDR1 SGDLS and CDR2 YYNGEE. CDR3 length equals 17 residues. In DNA, the CDR3 is TGTGCCAGCAGCGTAGGCGGAGGAACTGAAGTTAATTCACCCCTCCACTTT. This encodes CASSVGGGTEVNSPLHF.

The CDR3 nucleotides are TGTGCCAGCAGCCCCAGGGAGGGACTAGCGGGGGACGATGAGCAGTTCTTC. Protein product: CASSPREGLAGDDEQFF. The chain uses TRBV4-2 and TRBJ2-1, with TRBD2 identical over 14 bases. The CDR3 extends over 17 amino acids. CDR1 LGHNA and CDR2 YNFKEQ come from the germline V gene. V was pared by 4 bases and J by 8 bases, with 10 bases of the junction left unmatched.

This chain links TRBV7-2 with TRBJ2-3; the match to TRBD2 covers 8 bases. The CDR3 consists of 14 residues. With V trimmed by 3 bases and J by 6 bases, 5 bases remained unmatched. Per the germline V gene, CDR1 is SGHTA and CDR2 is FQGNSA. The CDR3 region has the DNA TGTGCCAGCAGCTTCGGGGGGGCTGAGGATACGCAGTATTTT. Translating it yields CASSFGGAEDTQYF.

This chain uses TRBV14 with TRBJ2-1; tentatively, D is TRBD1 (6 bases). The CDR3 totals 16 residues. Trimming removed 0 bases at V and 0 bases at J, with 9 bases between. Germline V gene sequence: CDR1 SGHDN, CDR2 FVKESK. The CDR3 protein is CASSQDWDISYNEQFF. The CDR3 nucleotides are TGTGCCAGCAGCCAAGATTGGGACATCTCCTACAATGAGCAGTTCTTC.

The V and J genes are TRBV11-2 and TRBJ2-1; TRBD2 matches 9 bases. This CDR3 spans 15 amino acids. Germline-derived CDR1 and CDR2 are SGHAT and FQNNGV. The V gene end was trimmed by 5 bases and the J gene end by 6 bases; junction bases not matched to a gene: 8. CDR3 in DNA: TGTGCCAGCAGCCTCCGACTAGCGGTGGGCAATGAGCAGTTCTTC. The encoded protein is CASSLRLAVGNEQFF.

The chain joins TRBV2 to TRBJ2-5; the match to TRBD2 covers 8 bases. CDR1 and CDR2 (germline): SNHLY, FYNNEI. The CDR3 loop spans 13 amino acids. V lost 6 bases and J lost 3; bases outside the gene matches: 3. The CDR3 DNA sequence: TGTGCCAGCAGCCCGGGACTAGAAGAGACCCAGTACTTC. Its protein product is CASSPGLEETQYF.

This clone is termed medium-sized. The DNA of the CDR3 is TGTGCCGCCCGGGACACCTACGAGCAGTACTTC. Translation gives CAARDTYEQYF. The rearrangement uses TRBV10-3 and TRBJ2-7, with a weak D call TRBD1 (6 bases). V was shortened by 11 bases and J by 2 bases, with 10 bases between the two germline ends. CDR3 size: 11 residues. CDR1 and CDR2 (germline): ENHRY, SYGVKD.

The CDR3 spells CASSQDSGNQPQHF. In nucleotides, the CDR3 is TGTGCCAGCAGCCAAGATTCCGGGAATCAGCCCCAGCATTTT. V gene TRBV4-2 combines with J gene TRBJ1-5; D remains ambiguous. The CDR3 covers 14 residues. V was pared by 0 bases and J by 4 bases, with 7 bases between. Germline assignment: CDR1 LGHNA and CDR2 YNFKEQ.

The chain joins TRBV5-4 to TRBJ2-2; D is perhaps TRBD1 (6 bases). From germline, CDR1 is SGHNT and CDR2 YYREEE (reference sequence). The CDR3 runs to 14 residues. This CDR3 is CAIDTGTNTGELFF. The CDR3 DNA follows: TGTGCAATTGACACAGGGACGAACACCGGGGAGCTGTTTTTT.

The V gene is TRBV12-2, the J gene TRBJ2-7; the table gives TRBD1 as D, unverified against the DNA. TRBV12-2 is a pseudogene segment. The CDR3 is 17 amino acids. CDR3 amino acids: CASRLVRPGQGMYEQYF. In nucleotides, the CDR3 is TGTGCAAGTCGCTTAGTAAGGCCAGGACAGGGTATGTACGAGCAGTACTTC.

The gene calls are TRBV28 and TRBJ2-2; 8 bases fit TRBD1. V dropped 8 bases and J dropped 1; count of bases not matched to a gene: 6. The CDR3 extends over 15 amino acids. Germline lookup yields CDR1 MDHEN and CDR2 SYDVKM. The CDR3 reads CASRAGGENTGELFF. The CDR3 bases are TGTGCCAGCCGGGCAGGGGGCGAGAACACCGGGGAGCTGTTTTTT. The variable domain in full, completed from reference TRBV28 and TRBJ2-2, reads DVKVTQSSRYLVKRTGEKVFLECVQDMDHENMFWYRQDPGLGLRLIYFSYDVKMKEKGDIPEGYSVSREKKERFSLILESASTNQTSMYLCASRAGGENTGELFFGEGSRLTVL.

This chain connects TRBV18 to TRBJ1-1; D might be TRBD1 (5 bases). CDR3 size: 16 residues. The V gene's germline CDR1 is KGHSH and CDR2 LQKENI. The germline V and J ends were trimmed by 3 bases and 1 base, with 15 bases remaining between them. CDR3 sequence: CASSPRRQLGNTEAFF. The CDR3 bases are TGTGCCAGCTCACCTCGGAGACAGCTTGGGAACACTGAAGCTTTCTTT.

The V and J genes are TRBV12-3 or TRBV12-4 and TRBJ2-1; possible D gene TRBD2, 5 bases. CDR3 size: 13 residues. Trimming removed 3 bases from V and 9 bases from J, with 12 bases in between. CDR3 nucleotide sequence: TGTGCCAGCAGTTTTCGCGGGTCCGGTGAGCAGTTCTTC. This codes for CASSFRGSGEQFF.

This chain joins TRBV18 and TRBJ1-6, with TRBD1 as a possible D gene (5 bases). The germline V and J ends were trimmed by 3 bases and 6 bases, with 21 bases remaining between them. The CDR3 has 18 residues. Germline lookup yields CDR1 KGHSH and CDR2 LQKENI. The CDR3 sequence is CASSPVGQGLDGNSPLHF. The CDR3 nucleotides read TGTGCCAGCTCACCGGTGGGGCAGGGTCTGGACGGTAATTCACCCCTCCACTTT.

The rearrangement joins TRBV14 to TRBJ2-1; 8 bases line up with TRBD2. V shed 8 bases and J 0 bases; nucleotides not matched to a gene: 6. CDR1 is SGHDN, CDR2 FVKESK, per germline. The CDR3 loop spans 15 amino acids. The CDR3 sequence is CASQRREGSYNEQFF. The DNA for the CDR3 is TGTGCCAGCCAGAGACGGGAGGGCTCCTACAATGAGCAGTTCTTC.

The J gene is TRBJ2-5, the V gene TRBV28; 10 bases match TRBD2. J gave up 5 bases and V 3 bases, and 12 bases lay outside the gene matches. Germline assignment: CDR1 MDHEN and CDR2 SYDVKM. This CDR3 is built from 17 residues. CDR3 coding DNA: TGTGCCAGCAGTTTTAGGTCGCTAGCGGGAGCCGGGGAGACCCAGTACTTC. Translation gives CASSFRSLAGAGETQYF. Variable domain in full (rest from reference TRBV28 and TRBJ2-5): DVKVTQSSRYLVKRTGEKVFLECVQDMDHENMFWYRQDPGLGLRLIYFSYDVKMKEKGDIPEGYSVSREKKERFSLILESASTNQTSMYLCASSFRSLAGAGETQYFGPGTRLLVL.

A single count supports this clone. The chain is built from TRBV28 and TRBJ2-7; D is unresolved. V was pared by 3 bases and J by 0 bases, with 12 bases between. This CDR3 contains 15 residues. CDR1 is MDHEN and CDR2 is SYDVKM in the germline V gene. CDR3 region: CASSFPDRSSYEQYF. CDR3 nucleotide sequence: TGTGCCAGCAGTTTTCCTGATAGGAGCTCCTACGAGCAGTACTTC.

There are a few counts of this clone. V usage is TRBV7-9 and J usage is TRBJ1-2; D unresolved. V lost 1 base and J 8 bases, leaving 8 bases between the germline ends. The CDR3 has 12 amino acids. Germline CDR1 and CDR2: SEHNR and FQNEAQ (reference sequence). DNA of the CDR3: TGTGCCAGCAGCTTAGAGTGGGAGGGCTACACCTTC. Translated, it gives CASSLEWEGYTF. The full variable domain, its missing parts supplied by reference TRBV7-9 and TRBJ1-2, is DTGVSQNPRHKITKRGQNVTFRCDPISEHNRLYWYRQTLGQGPEFLTYFQNEAQLEKSRLLSDRFSAERPKGSFSTLEIQRTEQGDSAMYLCASSLEWEGYTFGSGTRLTVV.

This sequence joins TRBV25-1 and TRBJ2-1, with D perhaps TRBD2 (6 bases). Trimming pared 10 bases from V and 3 bases from J, leaving 13 bases between. Germline V gives CDR1 MGHDK, CDR2 SYGVNS. The CDR3 covers 13 residues. The CDR3 sequence: CATGDWVYNEQFF. CDR3 nucleotides: TGTGCCACCGGGGACTGGGTCTACAATGAGCAGTTCTTC. Full variable domain (missing parts from reference TRBV25-1 and TRBJ2-1): EADIYQTPRYLVIGTGKKITLECSQTMGHDKMYWYQQDPGMELHLIHYSYGVNSTEKGDLSSESTVSRIRTEHFPLTLESARPSHTSQYLCATGDWVYNEQFFGPGTRLTVL.

V usage is TRBV7-9 and J usage is TRBJ2-1; D remains unclear. CDR1 SEHNR and CDR2 FQNEAQ come from the germline V gene (reference sequence). V lost 4 bases to trimming and J lost 0 bases, with 10 bases between them. This CDR3 is 15 amino acids long. Here the CDR3 DNA reads TGTGCCAGCAGCTCCCCCGTCGGCTCCTACAATGAGCAGTTCTTC. The encoded protein is CASSSPVGSYNEQFF.

This chain joins TRBV28 and TRBJ2-7; 9 bases line up with TRBD2. V lost 6 bases, J lost 4 bases, and 7 bases stayed unmatched. CDR1 MDHEN and CDR2 SYDVKM come from the germline V gene. The CDR3 spans 14 residues. In nucleotides, the CDR3 is TGTGCCAGCAGCTCCCGCGGGGGGGAGTACGAGCAGTACTTC. Translating it yields CASSSRGGEYEQYF.

The genes are TRBV2 and TRBJ1-2; no clear D gene. This CDR3 comprises 16 residues. The germline V gene has CDR1 SNHLY and CDR2 FYNNEI. V was pared by 0 bases and J by 1 base, with 12 bases between. This CDR3 reads CASSEARAAINYGYTF. The CDR3 nucleotides read TGTGCCAGCAGTGAAGCGCGGGCAGCGATTAACTATGGCTACACCTTC.